This TCR beta chain was sequenced during a study of control samples from healthy donors and cancer patients. Germline V lookup: CDR1 MNHEY, CDR2 SMNVEV (reference sequence). CDR3 size: 13 residues. Trimming left V 8 bases short and J 4 bases short, with 12 bases between. TCRdb's copy holds only in-frame clones and misses some; the assay was immunoSEQ multiplex PCR. The sample yields under 200,000 clones, roughly 95% seen once. The sequenced material came from blood. The TCR was taken from a woman aged 30 to 39 in good health. The chain links TRBV27 to TRBJ2-1, with D possibly being TRBD2 (5 bases). The CDR3 nucleotides are TGTGCCAGCGCCTCCCGGGGATACAATGAGCAGTTCTTC. This translates into CASASRGYNEQFF.